The rows below give T cell receptor beta chains drawn from one sample of a study of cytomegalovirus exposure and HLA in healthy donors. The protocol was immunoSEQ multiplex PCR, while the TCRdb copy is restricted to in-frame clones and leaves out a portion. The sample lists around 93,000 clones, roughly 82% seen once, with roughly 3.4% in the top ten. Specimen: PBMCs. These receptors all come from a man aged 25 to 40 in good health and CMV-seropositive. The CDR3 runs from the conserved cysteine through the conserved F or W. The order of the fields is clone size, D gene, J gene, V gene, CDR3 protein, CDR3 DNA. A D gene is named only where the DNA matches it firmly. Size tells how often a clone was seen (once, few, many) or the class of an expanded clone, and some rows leave it out.

>.|.|TRBJ2-1|TRBV19
CASSIGDSIYNEQFF
TGTGCCAGTAGTATCGGGGACTCAATTTACAATGAGCAGTTCTTC
>.|TRBD2|TRBJ2-1|TRBV6-6
CASSWGTSGANNEQFF
TGTGCCAGCAGTTGGGGGACTAGCGGGGCCAACAATGAGCAGTTCTTC
>once|TRBD1|TRBJ1-2|TRBV6-5
CASSSGGSGYTF
TGTGCCAGCAGTTCAGGGGGCTCTGGCTACACCTTC
>.|.|TRBJ2-7|TRBV7-9
CSSSLVPQDEQYF
TGTTCCAGCAGCTTAGTTCCCCAGGACGAGCAGTACTTC
>few|TRBD1|TRBJ1-4|TRBV4-3
CASSQDLTGQGSEKLFF
TGCGCCAGCAGCCAAGATTTGACGGGACAGGGGTCTGAAAAACTGTTTTTT
>.|TRBD2|TRBJ2-7|TRBV5-1
CASSLLAEDYEQYF
TGCGCCAGCAGCTTACTAGCGGAGGACTACGAGCAGTACTTC
>.|TRBD1|TRBJ1-2|TRBV7-8
CASSLLRQGLNGYTF
TGTGCCAGCAGCTTATTAAGACAGGGCTTAAATGGCTACACCTTC
>.|TRBD1|TRBJ2-7|TRBV18
CASSPGQGLPEQYF
TGTGCCAGCTCACCGGGACAGGGCCTTCCCGAGCAGTACTTC
>.|TRBD1|TRBJ2-7|TRBV19
CASRPPGQGSYEQYF
TGTGCCAGTAGGCCCCCGGGACAGGGCTCCTACGAGCAGTACTTC
>.|TRBD2|TRBJ2-1|TRBV28
CASSFDPGTSGPSSYNEQFF
TGTGCCAGCAGTTTCGACCCCGGGACTAGCGGGCCGAGCTCCTACAATGAGCAGTTCTTC
>.|TRBD1|TRBJ1-1|TRBV6-5
CASTPRGGDTEAFF
TGTGCCAGCACTCCCCGAGGGGGCGACACTGAAGCTTTCTTT
>.|TRBD2|TRBJ2-1|TRBV11-1
CASSRPAGENYNEQFF
TGTGCCAGCAGCCGTCCAGCGGGAGAGAACTACAATGAGCAGTTCTTC
>.|.|TRBJ2-3|TRBV6-1
CASGVEGSTDTQYF
TGTGCCAGCGGCGTGGAGGGGAGCACAGATACGCAGTATTTT
>.|TRBD1|TRBJ2-4|TRBV30
CAWSGQGDTIQYF
TGTGCCTGGAGTGGACAGGGAGATACCATTCAGTACTTC
>few|.|TRBJ2-7|TRBV4-1
CASSQGPGQNSREQYF
TGCGCCAGCAGCCAAGGTCCCGGACAGAATTCGCGCGAGCAGTACTTC
>.|TRBD2|TRBJ2-3|TRBV18
CASSPLAGETDTQYF
TGTGCCAGCTCACCTCTAGCGGGAGAAACAGATACGCAGTATTTT
>once|TRBD2|TRBJ2-1|TRBV4-1
CASSQVFLADKLGYEQFF
TGCGCCAGCAGCCAAGTATTTCTAGCGGACAAACTAGGCTATGAGCAGTTCTTC
>.|.|TRBJ2-6|TRBV6-5
CASSSLIGANVLTF
TGTGCCAGCAGCAGTCTGATTGGGGCCAACGTCCTGACTTTC
>.|.|TRBJ1-1|TRBV7-9
CASSTKRDGAFF
TGTGCCAGCAGCACCAAGCGGGACGGAGCTTTCTTT
>few|.|TRBJ1-5|TRBV10-3
CAISGEGVGQGNQPQHF
TGTGCCATCAGTGGGGAAGGCGTGGGGCAGGGTAATCAGCCCCAGCATTTT
>.|.|TRBJ2-7|TRBV7-9
CASSRQGEQYF
TGTGCCAGCAGCCGCCAGGGTGAGCAGTACTTC
>.|TRBD1|TRBJ1-1|TRBV30
CAWSDPTGGSEAFF
TGTGCCTGGAGTGACCCGACAGGGGGCAGTGAAGCTTTCTTT
>.|.|TRBJ2-2|TRBV5-4
CASSLEGLAYTGELFF
TGTGCCAGCAGCCTGGAAGGACTGGCATACACCGGGGAGCTGTTTTTT
>few|.|TRBJ1-1|TRBV6-6
CASSPHRGLNTEAFF
TGTGCCAGCAGTCCCCATCGGGGGTTGAACACTGAAGCTTTCTTT
>.|.|TRBJ2-7|TRBV19
CATRRGASYEQYF
TGTGCCACGCGCCGCGGAGCCTCCTACGAGCAGTACTTC